The present T cell receptor (beta chain) was sequenced within a study of vaccination and CD4 T cells after COVID-19. Study overall: Convalescent participants consisted of six males and four females, two being Hispanic. Culture controls were given either a CEFX pool, an HIV-1 Nef pool, or no peptide.

Specified treatment: approximately nine-day PBMC culture with coronavirus spike peptide pools or control peptides (ViraFEST assay). Cultured CD4+ T cell DNA was sequenced using the Oncomine TCR Beta short-read assay. Once CD4+ T cells had been cultured, genomic DNA was extracted from them. Via MiXCR, TCRdb re-called the PCR reads, giving one row per CDR3 protein. The table lists around 15,000 distinct CDR3 sequences, 50% to 55% of them singletons, with over 13% in the top ten. Study-level findings and limits: Of the reactive clones in convalescent patients, a median around 86% showed up only post-vaccination.

The germline gives CDR1 SNHLY, CDR2 FYNNEI. Trimming left V 3 bases short and J 0 bases short, with 5 bases between. The CDR3 has 14 amino acids. Notes on this clonotype: Its antigen is currently unknown.

The source is a human donor who had recovered from COVID-19. The sequenced material came from CD4+ T cells from blood, cultured in vitro. V is TRBV2 and J is TRBJ2-2; D not certain. The CDR3 region is CASSESSNTGELFF. CDR3 bases: TGTGCCAGCAGTGAGAGTTCGAACACCGGGGAGCTGTTTTTT.